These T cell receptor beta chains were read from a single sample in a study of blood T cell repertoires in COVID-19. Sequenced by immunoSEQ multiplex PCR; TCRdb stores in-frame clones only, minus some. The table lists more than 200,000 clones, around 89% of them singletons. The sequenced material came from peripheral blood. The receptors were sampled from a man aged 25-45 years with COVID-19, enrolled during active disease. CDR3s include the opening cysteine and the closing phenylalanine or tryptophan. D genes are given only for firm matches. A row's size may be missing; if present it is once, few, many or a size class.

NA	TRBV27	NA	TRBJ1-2	CASSLHGGYGYTF	TGTGCCAGCAGTTTACACGGGGGCTATGGCTACACCTTC
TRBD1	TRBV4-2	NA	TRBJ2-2	CASSPHSPDRGISGELFF	TGTGCCAGCAGCCCACATTCCCCGGACAGGGGGATTAGCGGGGAGCTGTTTTTT
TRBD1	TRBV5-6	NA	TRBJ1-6	CASSSLQGAGSPLHF	TGTGCCAGCAGCTCTTTACAGGGGGCTGGTTCACCCCTCCACTTT
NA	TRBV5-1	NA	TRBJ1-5	CASSQDGGEQPQHF	TGCGCCAGCAGCCAGGACGGGGGGGAGCAGCCCCAGCATTTT
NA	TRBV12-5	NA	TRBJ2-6	CASGPMSLGSSGANVLTF	TGTGCTAGTGGTCCCATGAGTCTGGGGAGCTCTGGGGCCAACGTCCTGACTTTC
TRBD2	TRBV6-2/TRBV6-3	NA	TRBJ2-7	CASSLRSGRGPGSYEQYF	TGTGCCAGCAGTCTACGAAGCGGGAGAGGACCCGGGTCGTACGAGCAGTACTTC
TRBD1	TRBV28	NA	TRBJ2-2	CASSTTGDDGELFF	TGTGCCAGCAGCACGACAGGGGACGACGGGGAGCTGTTTTTT
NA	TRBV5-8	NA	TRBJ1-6	CASSTGHRLRDSPLHF	TGTGCCAGCAGCACGGGACACAGATTAAGAGATTCACCCCTCCACTTT
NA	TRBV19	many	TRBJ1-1	CASSVQNPGGAFF	TGTGCCAGTAGTGTCCAAAATCCCGGAGGAGCTTTCTTT
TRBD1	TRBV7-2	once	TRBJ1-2	CASSLDRDNYGYTF	TGTGCCAGCAGCTTGGACAGGGACAACTATGGCTACACCTTC
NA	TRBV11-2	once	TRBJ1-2	CASSSAGNYGYTF	TGTGCCAGCAGCTCGGCGGGCAACTATGGCTACACCTTC
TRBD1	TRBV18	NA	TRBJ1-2	CASSPDRNYGYTF	TGTGCCAGCTCCCCGGACAGGAACTATGGCTACACCTTC
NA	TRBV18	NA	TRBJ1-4	CASSLTLGKEKLFF	TGTGCCAGCTCTTTGACTCTCGGAAAGGAAAAACTGTTTTTT
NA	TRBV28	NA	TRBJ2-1	CASSLIAGARNEQFF	TGTGCCAGCAGTTTGATTGCAGGGGCTCGGAATGAGCAGTTCTTC
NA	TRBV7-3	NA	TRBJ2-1	CASSSPKLANEQFF	TGTGCCAGCAGCTCCCCGAAACTAGCCAATGAGCAGTTCTTC
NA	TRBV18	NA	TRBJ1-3	CASSPREGNSGNTIYF	TGTGCCAGCTCCCCCAGAGAGGGAAACTCTGGAAACACCATATATTTT
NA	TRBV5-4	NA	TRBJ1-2	CASSPQDALGTF	TGTGCCAGCAGCCCCCAAGACGCCCTAGGCACCTTC
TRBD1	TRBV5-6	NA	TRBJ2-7	CASSLTGQGYYEQYF	TGTGCCAGCAGCTTGACGGGACAGGGGTACTACGAGCAGTACTTC
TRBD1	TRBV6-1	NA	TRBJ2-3	CASSDQTGYVTDTQYF	TGTGCCAGCAGTGATCAGACAGGGTATGTCACAGATACGCAGTATTTT
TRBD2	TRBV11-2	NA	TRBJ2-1	CASSFSYGGARSDEQFF	TGTGCCAGCAGCTTTTCCTACGGGGGGGCGCGTTCCGATGAGCAGTTCTTC
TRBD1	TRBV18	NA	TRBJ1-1	CASSLGQGTNTEAFF	TGTGCCAGCTCATTGGGACAGGGAACGAACACTGAAGCTTTCTTT
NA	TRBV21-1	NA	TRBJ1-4	CASSKDPATNEKLFF	TGTGCCAGCAGCAAAGATCCAGCAACTAATGAAAAACTGTTTTTT
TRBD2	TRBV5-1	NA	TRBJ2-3	CASSPTGPASGSPDTQYF	TGCGCCAGCAGCCCGACCGGGCCGGCTAGCGGGAGCCCAGATACGCAGTATTTT
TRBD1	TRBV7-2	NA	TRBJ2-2	CASSLGQGAPGELFF	TGTGCCAGCAGCTTGGGACAGGGGGCCCCCGGGGAGCTGTTTTTT
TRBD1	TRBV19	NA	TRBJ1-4	CASSISGTENEKLFF	TGTGCCAGTAGTATCTCCGGGACAGAGAATGAAAAACTGTTTTTT